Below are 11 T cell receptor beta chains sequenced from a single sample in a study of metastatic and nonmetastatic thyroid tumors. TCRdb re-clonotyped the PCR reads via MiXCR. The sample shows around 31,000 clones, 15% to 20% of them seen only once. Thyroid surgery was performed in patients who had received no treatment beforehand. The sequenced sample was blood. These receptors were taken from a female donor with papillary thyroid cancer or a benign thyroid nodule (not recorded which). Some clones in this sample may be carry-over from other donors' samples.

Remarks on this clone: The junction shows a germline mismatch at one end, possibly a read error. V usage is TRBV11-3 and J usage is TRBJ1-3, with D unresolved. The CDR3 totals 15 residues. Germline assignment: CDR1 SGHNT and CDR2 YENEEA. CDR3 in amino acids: CASSSYSSSGDTIYF. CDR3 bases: TGTGCCAGCAGCTCATACAGCAGCTCTGGAGACACAATATATTTT.

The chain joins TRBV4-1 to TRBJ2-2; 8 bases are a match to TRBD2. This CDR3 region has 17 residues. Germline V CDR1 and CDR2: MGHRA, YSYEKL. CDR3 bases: TGCTCTAGCAGCCACCTGCTCCGGGGGGGGAACACCGGGGAGCTGTTTTTT. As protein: CSSSHLLRGGNTGELFF.

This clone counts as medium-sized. The CDR3 DNA reads as TGTGCCAGTACCATGGGTGGAGATCAGCCCCAGCATTTT. This gives the protein CASTMGGDQPQHF. The rearrangement links TRBV19 to TRBJ1-5, with D uncertain. The CDR3 is 13 amino acids. Trimming stripped 7 bases from V and 5 bases from J, with 12 bases between. Per the germline V gene, CDR1 is LNHDA and CDR2 is SQIVND (reference sequence).

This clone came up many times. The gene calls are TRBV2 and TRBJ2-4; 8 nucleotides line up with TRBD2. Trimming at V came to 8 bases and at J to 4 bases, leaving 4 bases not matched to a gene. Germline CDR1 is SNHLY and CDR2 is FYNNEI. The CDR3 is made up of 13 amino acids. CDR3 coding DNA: TGTGCCAGCTCTGGCGGGGGGAAAAACATTCAGTACTTC. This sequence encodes CASSGGGKNIQYF.

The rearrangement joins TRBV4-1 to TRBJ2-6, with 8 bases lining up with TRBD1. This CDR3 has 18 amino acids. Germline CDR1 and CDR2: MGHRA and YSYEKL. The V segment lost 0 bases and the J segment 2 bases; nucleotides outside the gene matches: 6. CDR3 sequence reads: CASSQEAGGNAGANVLTF. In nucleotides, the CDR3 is TGCGCCAGCAGCCAAGAAGCAGGGGGCAATGCTGGGGCCAACGTCCTGACTTTC.

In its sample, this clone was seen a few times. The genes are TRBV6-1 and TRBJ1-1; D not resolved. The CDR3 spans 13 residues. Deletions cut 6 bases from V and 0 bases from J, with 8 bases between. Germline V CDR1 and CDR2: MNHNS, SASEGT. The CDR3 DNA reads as TGTGCCAGCAGGGAGGCCATGAACACTGAAGCTTTCTTT. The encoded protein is CASREAMNTEAFF.

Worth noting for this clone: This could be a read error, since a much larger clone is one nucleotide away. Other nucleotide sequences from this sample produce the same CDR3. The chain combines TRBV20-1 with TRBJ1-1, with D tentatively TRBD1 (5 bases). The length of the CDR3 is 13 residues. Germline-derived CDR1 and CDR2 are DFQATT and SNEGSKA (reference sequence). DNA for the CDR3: TGCAGTGCGGGGCTAGGGGCGAACACTGAAGCCTTCTTT. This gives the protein CSAGLGANTEAFF.

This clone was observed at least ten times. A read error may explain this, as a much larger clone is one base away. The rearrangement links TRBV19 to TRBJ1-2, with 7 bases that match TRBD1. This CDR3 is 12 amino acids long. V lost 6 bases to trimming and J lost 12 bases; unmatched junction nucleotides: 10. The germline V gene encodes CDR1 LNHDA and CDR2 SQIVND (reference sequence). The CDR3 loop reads CASRGGFGGHTF. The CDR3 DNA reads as TGTGCCAGTAGAGGGGGCTTTGGAGGCCACACCTTC.

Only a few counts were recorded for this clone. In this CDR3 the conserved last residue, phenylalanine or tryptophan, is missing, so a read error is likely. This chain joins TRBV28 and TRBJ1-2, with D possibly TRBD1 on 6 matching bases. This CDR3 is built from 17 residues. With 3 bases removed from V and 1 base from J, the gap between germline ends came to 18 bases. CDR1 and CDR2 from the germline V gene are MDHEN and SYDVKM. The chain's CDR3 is CASSFGEGDKVNYGYTL. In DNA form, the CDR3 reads TGTGCCAGCAGTTTCGGGGAAGGGGACAAAGTTAACTATGGCTACACCTTA.

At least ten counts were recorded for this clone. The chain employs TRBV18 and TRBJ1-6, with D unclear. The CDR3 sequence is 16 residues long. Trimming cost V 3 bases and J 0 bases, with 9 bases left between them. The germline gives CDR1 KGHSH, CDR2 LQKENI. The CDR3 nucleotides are TGTGCCAGCTCACCTCAAGTTAGCTCCTATAATTCACCCCTCCACTTT. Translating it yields CASSPQVSSYNSPLHF.

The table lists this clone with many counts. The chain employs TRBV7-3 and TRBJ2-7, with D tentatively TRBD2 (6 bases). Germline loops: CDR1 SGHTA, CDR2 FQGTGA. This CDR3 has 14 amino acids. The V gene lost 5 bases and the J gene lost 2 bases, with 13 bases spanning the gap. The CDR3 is CASSVSGGPYEQYF. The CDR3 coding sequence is TGTGCCAGCAGCGTCTCCGGAGGGCCCTACGAGCAGTACTTC.